This TCR beta chain was sequenced for a study of blood T cell repertoires in COVID-19. Sequenced by immunoSEQ multiplex PCR; TCRdb stores in-frame clones only, minus some. The sample includes 150,000 to 200,000 clones, around 87% seen only once; the top ten take 5.5% to 8.5%. The sequence came from a woman older than 75 in a cohort sampled during active or convalescent COVID-19. The source material was peripheral blood.

The CDR3 here is CASSPTAVVNEKLFF. The CDR3 region has the DNA TGTGCCAGCAGCCCTACCGCTGTTGTTAATGAAAAACTGTTTTTT. The chain joins TRBV5-6 to TRBJ1-4; D unclear. V shed 4 bases and J shed 4 bases, with 14 bases lying between them. The CDR3 extends over 15 amino acids. Germline lookup yields CDR1 SGHDT and CDR2 YYEEEE. Full variable domain (missing parts from reference TRBV5-6 and TRBJ1-4): DAGVTQSPTHLIKTRGQQVTLRCSPKSGHDTVSWYQQALGQGPQFIFQYYEEEERQRGNFPDRFSGHQFPNYSSELNVNALLLGDSALYLCASSPTAVVNEKLFFGSGTQLSVL.